This T cell receptor beta chain was sequenced in a study of blood T cell repertoires in COVID-19. Germline-derived CDR1 and CDR2 are MDHEN and SYDVKM. CDR3 size: 14 residues. Unmatched junction bases numbered 3, after V lost 3 bases and J lost 6 bases. Original analysis: Nucleated cell number was recorded as an estimate derived from reference gene primer amplification. Here immunoSEQ multiplex PCR was the method, and the copy in TCRdb shows in-frame clones only, minus some. D and trimming come from the DNA, and the V and J calls and clone size come from that table. The table includes 100,000 to 130,000 clones, 75% to 95% detected once.

The source material was peripheral blood. The J gene is TRBJ1-5, the V gene TRBV28; 9 bases fit TRBD1. This clonotype was obtained from a woman aged 25 to 39 with acute or convalescent COVID-19. The CDR3 DNA reads TGTGCCAGCAGTTTTAACAGGGGGCGTCAGCCCCAGCATTTT. It encodes CASSFNRGRQPQHF.